This T cell receptor (beta chain) was recorded in a study of cytomegalovirus exposure and HLA in healthy donors. Study information: The Caucasian-associated ancestry cluster held more than 80% of some 420 genotyped donors. General study points: CMV antigen specificity of three CMV-associated chains was confirmed in vitro.

The V segment lost 5 bases and the J segment 5 bases; nucleotides outside the gene matches: 6. Germline V gene data show CDR1 as SGHVS and CDR2 as FQNEAQ. This CDR3 comprises 16 residues. On this clone itself: Its antigen is not identified.

PCR involved 60 Vbeta and 13 Jbeta primers. Only in-frame clones appear in the TCRdb table, and some are missing; sequencing was by immunoSEQ multiplex PCR. This table has some 150,000 clones, approximately 80% appearing once. The rearrangement joins TRBV7-8 to TRBJ1-6; the match to TRBD1 covers 10 bases. The specimen sequenced was PBMCs. The sequence came from a woman in her fifties or sixties in good health and CMV-seronegative. The CDR3 coding sequence is TGTGCCAGCAGCCACCGGGACAGGGGCGATAATTCACCCCTCCACTTT. Its protein is CASSHRDRGDNSPLHF.